Presented here are 3 T cell receptor beta chains from one specimen sequenced in a study of glioma-infiltrating T cells after dendritic cell vaccination (dated by TCRdb to between 2015 and 2016). Libraries were built with the immunoSEQ multiplex PCR assay. This immuneACCESS table, as held by TCRdb, lists in-frame sequences with V and J called but not all clones. Of the missing ones, under half trace to an unresolved V gene in checked studies; the others have no known cause. The sample data list tens of thousands of clones, and 81% of these were observed just once. 7% to 9% of the sample belongs to the ten largest clones. This specimen was blood, taken before dendritic cell vaccination. The receptor set was obtained from a human donor with glioblastoma.

This sequence joins TRBV4-1 and TRBJ2-7, with D possibly being TRBD1 (6 bases). V was trimmed by 1 base and J by 2 bases, leaving 9 bases between them. CDR1 and CDR2 from the germline V gene are MGHRA and YSYEKL. This CDR3 is built from 14 residues. The CDR3 spells CASSQATGPYEQYF. For the CDR3, the DNA is TGCGCCAGCAGCCAAGCGACAGGTCCCTACGAGCAGTACTTC.

The CDR3: CASSPGGQEDEKLFF. The CDR3 DNA is TGTGCCAGCTCTCCGGGGGGACAGGAGGATGAAAAACTGTTTTTT. The chain joins TRBV18 to TRBJ1-4; 8 bases map to TRBD1. Germline CDR1 is KGHSH and CDR2 is LQKENI. This CDR3 region has 15 residues. V was pared by 6 bases and J by 6 bases, with 9 bases of the junction left unmatched.

This chain joins TRBV6-5 and TRBJ1-1, with 7 bases lining up with TRBD1. CDR1 is MNHEY, CDR2 SVGAGI, per germline. The junction had 4 bases not matched to a gene; V was cut back by 6 bases and J by 3 bases. CDR3 length: 13 residues. Written as DNA, the CDR3 is TGTGCCAGCAGACTCACAGGGGACACTGAAGCTTTCTTT. It encodes CASRLTGDTEAFF.